This T cell receptor (beta chain) derives from a study of blood T cell repertoires in COVID-19. Study at large: Some COVID-19 samples were acute and others convalescent; all came from the United States, Italy and Spain. PBMCs, B-cell-depleted T cells, or T cells provided the cDNA or gDNA that made up the material.

The germline gives CDR1 SGHAT, CDR2 FQNNGV. The CDR3 consists of 15 residues. After removal of 5 bases from V and 0 bases from J, the junction contained 4 bases not matched to a gene. In the authors' workflow: The authors estimated nucleated cell counts from reference gene primer amplification. TCRdb's copy holds only in-frame clones and misses some; the assay was immunoSEQ multiplex PCR. That table furnishes V, J and clone size, whereas the DNA furnished D and trimming. The table has hundreds of thousands of clones, roughly 80% seen once. The sample comprised peripheral blood. The TCR sequence derives from a man aged 80 or over with acute or convalescent COVID-19. The chain employs TRBV11-2 and TRBJ2-3; the match to TRBD1 covers 8 bases. For the CDR3, the DNA is TGTGCCAGCAGCCAGGGACAGGCAAGCACAGATACGCAGTATTTT. It specifies CASSQGQASTDTQYF. Full variable domain (rest looked up from reference TRBV11-2 and TRBJ2-3): EAGVAQSPRYKIIEKRQSVAFWCNPISGHATLYWYQQILGQGPKLLIQFQNNGVVDDSQLPKDRFSAERLKGVDSTLKIQPAKLEDSAVYLCASSQGQASTDTQYFGPGTRLTVL.